Shown below are 10 T cell receptor beta chains from a single sample sequenced in a study of T-cell reconstitution after alpha-beta-depleted transplantation in children. Researchers prepared the TCRbeta library using unique molecular identifiers, the study reports. One entry per CDR3 protein results from TCRdb running MiXCR on the PCR reads. The table lists about 540,000 distinct CDR3 sequences, roughly 27% of them singletons. The specimen was PBMCs, collected before TCRalphabeta/CD19-depleted stem cell transplant. The source of these receptors is a boy younger than two with Wiskott-Aldrich syndrome, due to receive a stem cell transplant.

The gene calls are TRBV29-1 and TRBJ2-2, with D tentatively TRBD1 or TRBD2 (5 bases each). V lost 5 bases, J lost 3 bases, and 13 bases lay in between. CDR1 is SQVTM and CDR2 is ANQGSEA in the germline V gene. The CDR3 loop spans 14 amino acids. The CDR3 DNA reads TGCAGCGTTAAGGGGAGTAGAGACACCGGGGAGCTGTTTTTT. This encodes CSVKGSRDTGELFF.

This clonotype was recorded a few times. The chain links TRBV6-5 to TRBJ2-3, with a possible D match to TRBD2 (6 bases). The CDR3 extends over 14 amino acids. CDR1 and CDR2 (germline): MNHEY, SVGAGI. The germline V and J ends were trimmed by 6 bases and 2 bases, with 12 bases remaining between them. The CDR3 DNA reads as TGTGCCAGCAGATTAGCGGAGGACACAGATACGCAGTATTTT. Translating gives CASRLAEDTDTQYF.

V and J are TRBV10-3 and TRBJ2-7; D is undetermined. V was pared by 1 base and J by 5 bases, with 9 bases between. Germline assignment: CDR1 ENHRY and CDR2 SYGVKD. CDR3 length: 13 residues. As DNA, the CDR3 is TGTGCCATCAGTGAGTTGACGGCTAACGAGCAGTACTTC. It yields the protein CAISELTANEQYF.

The V call is TRBV19, the J call TRBJ2-2; 13 bases align to TRBD2. The V and J ends lost 5 bases and 5 bases, in that order; junction bases with no gene match: 8. Germline CDR1 is LNHDA and CDR2 is SQIVND (reference sequence). The CDR3 length is 17 residues. This CDR3 reads CASSRTSGSWKTGELFF. The CDR3 bases are TGTGCCAGTAGTCGGACTAGCGGGAGTTGGAAGACCGGGGAGCTGTTTTTT.

The chain employs TRBV12-3 or TRBV12-4 and TRBJ2-7; 7 nucleotides match TRBD1. Germline trimming cut 3 bases from V and 0 bases from J; bases unmatched to any gene: 8. The CDR3 is made up of 16 amino acids. The CDR3 protein is CASSFAGTVSSYEQYF. In nucleotides, the CDR3 is TGTGCCAGCAGTTTTGCCGGGACAGTGAGCTCCTACGAGCAGTACTTC.

The chain joins TRBV5-1 to TRBJ2-5; tentatively, D is TRBD2 (5 bases). Germline assignment: CDR1 SGHRS and CDR2 YFSETQ. V lost 4 bases to trimming and J lost 5 bases, with 21 bases between them. The CDR3 totals 16 residues. The CDR3, as DNA: TGCGCCAGCAGCGGGAGTGTCGGGAACACAAAGGAGACCCAGTACTTC. Its protein product is CASSGSVGNTKETQYF.

This rearrangement joins TRBV5-1 to TRBJ1-3, with 10 bases matching TRBD1. With 3 bases clipped from V and 5 bases from J, the junction kept 8 bases outside the gene matches. Germline CDR1 SGHRS, CDR2 YFSETQ. The CDR3 sequence is 16 residues long. CDR3 loop: CASSSGTGASRNTIYF. The CDR3 coding sequence is TGCGCCAGCAGCTCGGGGACAGGGGCAAGTCGAAACACCATATATTTT. The full variable domain, with the rest looked up from reference TRBV5-1 and TRBJ1-3, is KAGVTQTPRYLIKTRGQQVTLSCSPISGHRSVSWYQQTPGQGLQFLFEYFSETQRNKGNFPGRFSGRQFSNSRSEMNVSTLELGDSALYLCASSSGTGASRNTIYFGEGSWLTVV.

This clonotype was counted a single time. V gene TRBV20-1 combines with J gene TRBJ2-1; no definite D call. Germline CDR1 DFQATT, CDR2 SNEGSKA (reference sequence). The CDR3 is made up of 11 amino acids. V was shortened by 5 bases and J by 9 bases, with 11 bases between the two germline ends. CDR3 bases: TGCAGTGCTGCGCTTATAAGTGAGCAGTTCTTC. Protein product: CSAALISEQFF.

CDR3 region: CASSLGGRARQPQHF. The CDR3 DNA is TGTGCCAGCAGCCTCGGCGGCCGAGCTCGGCAGCCCCAGCATTTT. The V and J genes are TRBV7-2 and TRBJ1-5; D not resolved. V dropped 5 bases and J dropped 7 bases, with 18 bases sitting between them. The germline CDR1 and CDR2 sequences are SGHTA and FQGNSA. CDR3 length equals 15 residues.

The V call is TRBV6-1, the J call TRBJ2-2, with 11 bases matching TRBD1. CDR3 length: 15 residues. Germline trimming cut 5 bases from V and 8 bases from J; bases unmatched to any gene: 7. Germline values: CDR1 MNHNS, CDR2 SASEGT. CDR3 nucleotide sequence: TGTGCCAGCAGTCCGGGACAGGGGGGTGTGGGGGAGCTGTTTTTT. Encoded protein: CASSPGQGGVGELFF.